The clone carrying this TCR beta chain has ten or more counts. Its target is not known. The record originates from a study of neurological immune-mediated disorders. CDR1 and CDR2 (germline): MRHNA, SNTAGT. The CDR3 is 14 residues long. V gave up 9 bases and J gave up 0 bases; unmatched junction bases: 3. The cDNA was produced through 5'RACE with 10-nucleotide random UMIs. MiXCR was run by TCRdb on the 5' RACE reads, yielding one entry per CDR3 protein. The data hold about 38,000 distinct CDR3 sequences, with roughly 4.8% observed a single time. Study conclusions and caveats: HTLV-1-associated myelopathy displayed the greatest TCR clonal expansion, and multiple sclerosis exhibited the smallest, lower than that of healthy controls.

Volunteers attending a blood bank in Maryland, USA, served as healthy controls. The cells used in sorted libraries, CD4+ or CD8+ T cells, numbered 1 million. The sample taken for sequencing was CD4+ T cells from blood. This chain joins TRBV6-4 and TRBJ2-2, with TRBD2 identical over 8 bases. The sequence was collected from a man younger than 35 in good health. The CDR3: CASKRGPNTGELFF. CDR3 nucleotide sequence: TGTGCCAGTAAGCGGGGGCCGAACACCGGGGAGCTGTTTTTT.